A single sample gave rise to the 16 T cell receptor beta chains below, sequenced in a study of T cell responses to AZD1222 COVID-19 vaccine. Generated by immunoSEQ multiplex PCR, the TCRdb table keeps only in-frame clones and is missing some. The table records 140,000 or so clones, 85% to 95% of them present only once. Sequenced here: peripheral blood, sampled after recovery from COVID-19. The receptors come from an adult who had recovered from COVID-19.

In nucleotides, the CDR3 is TGTGCCAGCAGCGCGGGACTAGGTTACGCCTCCTACGAGCAGTACTTC. Protein: CASSAGLGYASYEQYF. V usage is TRBV7-2 and J usage is TRBJ2-7, with 8 bases identical to TRBD2. This CDR3 region has 16 residues. Trimming removed 5 bases from V and 0 bases from J; junction bases left unmatched: 9. CDR1 SGHTA and CDR2 FQGNSA come from the germline V gene.

In DNA form, the CDR3 reads TGTGCCAGCAGCGTAGGAAGGGGACAGGGTCCGGACACTGAAGCTTTCTTT. It encodes CASSVGRGQGPDTEAFF. The V and J genes are TRBV9 and TRBJ1-1, with TRBD1 identical over 9 bases. The length of the CDR3 is 17 residues. The ends lost 0 bases at V and 3 bases at J; junction bases unmatched: 9. Germline loops: CDR1 SGDLS, CDR2 YYNGEE.

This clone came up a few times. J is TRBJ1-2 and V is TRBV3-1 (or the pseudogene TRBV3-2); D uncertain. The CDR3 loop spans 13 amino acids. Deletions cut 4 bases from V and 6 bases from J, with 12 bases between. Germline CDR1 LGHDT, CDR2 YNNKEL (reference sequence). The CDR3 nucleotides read TGTGCCAGCAGCCCCCGTGCGGTACATGGCTACACCTTC. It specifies CASSPRAVHGYTF.

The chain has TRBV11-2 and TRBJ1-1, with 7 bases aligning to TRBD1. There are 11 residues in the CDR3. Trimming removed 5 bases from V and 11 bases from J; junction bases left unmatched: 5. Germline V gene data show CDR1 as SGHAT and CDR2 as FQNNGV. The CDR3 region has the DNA TGTGCCAGCAGCGACAGGGCTAGGGCTTTCTTT. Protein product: CASSDRARAFF. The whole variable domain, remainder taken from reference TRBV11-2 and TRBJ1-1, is EAGVAQSPRYKIIEKRQSVAFWCNPISGHATLYWYQQILGQGPKLLIQFQNNGVVDDSQLPKDRFSAERLKGVDSTLKIQPAKLEDSAVYLCASSDRARAFFGQGTRLTVV.

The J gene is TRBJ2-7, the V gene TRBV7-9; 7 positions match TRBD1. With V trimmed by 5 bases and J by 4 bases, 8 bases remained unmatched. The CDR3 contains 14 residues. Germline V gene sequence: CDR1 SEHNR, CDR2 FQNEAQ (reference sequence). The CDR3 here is CASSPIQTGYEQYF. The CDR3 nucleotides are TGTGCCAGCAGCCCAATCCAGACAGGGTACGAGCAGTACTTC. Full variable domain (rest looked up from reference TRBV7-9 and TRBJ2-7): DTGVSQNPRHKITKRGQNVTFRCDPISEHNRLYWYRQTLGQGPEFLTYFQNEAQLEKSRLLSDRFSAERPKGSFSTLEIQRTEQGDSAMYLCASSPIQTGYEQYFGPGTRLTVT.

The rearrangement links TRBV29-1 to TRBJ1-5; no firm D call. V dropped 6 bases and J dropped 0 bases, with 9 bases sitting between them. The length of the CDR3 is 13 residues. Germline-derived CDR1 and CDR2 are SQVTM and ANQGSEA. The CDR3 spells CSVATDSNQPQHF. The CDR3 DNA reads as TGCAGCGTCGCAACAGATAGCAATCAGCCCCAGCATTTT. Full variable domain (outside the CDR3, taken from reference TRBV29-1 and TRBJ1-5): SAVISQKPSRDICQRGTSLTIQCQVDSQVTMMFWYRQQPGQSLTLIATANQGSEATYESGFVIDKFPISRPNLTFSTLTVSNMSPEDSSIYLCSVATDSNQPQHFGDGTRLSIL.

Here the CDR3 DNA reads TGTGCCAGCAGCGTGGGGCTAGTAGCGGGAGAGGCCCTTGGCACAGATACGCAGTATTTT. It is translated as CASSVGLVAGEALGTDTQYF. The rearrangement links TRBV9 to TRBJ2-3; 9 bases are a match to TRBD2. Germline V gives CDR1 SGDLS, CDR2 YYNGEE. The junction had 17 bases not matched to a gene; V was cut back by 2 bases and J by 1 base. This CDR3 is built from 20 residues.

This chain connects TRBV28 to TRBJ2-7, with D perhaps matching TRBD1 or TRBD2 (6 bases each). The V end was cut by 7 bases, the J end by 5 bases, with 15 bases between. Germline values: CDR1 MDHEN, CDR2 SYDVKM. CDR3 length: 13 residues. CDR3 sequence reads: CASKGGMRDEQYF. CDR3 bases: TGTGCCAGCAAAGGGGGGATGAGGGACGAGCAGTACTTC.

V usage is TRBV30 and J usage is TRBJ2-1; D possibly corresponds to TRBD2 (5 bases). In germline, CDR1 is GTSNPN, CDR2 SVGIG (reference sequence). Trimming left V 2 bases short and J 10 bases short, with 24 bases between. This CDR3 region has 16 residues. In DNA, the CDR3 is TGTGCCTGGAGTCACTCTAGCCGCCCCCTGGGGTCGGAGCAGTTCTTC. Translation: CAWSHSSRPLGSEQFF.

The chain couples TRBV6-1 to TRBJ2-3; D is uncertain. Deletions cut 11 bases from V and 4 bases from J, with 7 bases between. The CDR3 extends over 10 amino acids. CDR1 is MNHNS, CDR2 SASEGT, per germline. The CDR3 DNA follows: TGTGCCGGAAACTCAGATACGCAGTATTTT. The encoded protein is CAGNSDTQYF.

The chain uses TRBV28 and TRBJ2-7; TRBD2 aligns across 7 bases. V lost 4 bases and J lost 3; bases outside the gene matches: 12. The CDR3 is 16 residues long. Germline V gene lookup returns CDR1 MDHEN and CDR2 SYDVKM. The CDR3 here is CASSSRGGTTHYEQYF. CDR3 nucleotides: TGTGCCAGCAGTTCCCGGGGTGGGACTACTCACTACGAGCAGTACTTC.

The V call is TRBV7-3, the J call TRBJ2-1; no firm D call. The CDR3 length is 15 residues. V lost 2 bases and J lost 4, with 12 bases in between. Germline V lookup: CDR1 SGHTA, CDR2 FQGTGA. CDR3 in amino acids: CASSLEPSGYNEQFF. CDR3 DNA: TGTGCCAGCAGCTTAGAGCCATCTGGGTACAATGAGCAGTTCTTC.

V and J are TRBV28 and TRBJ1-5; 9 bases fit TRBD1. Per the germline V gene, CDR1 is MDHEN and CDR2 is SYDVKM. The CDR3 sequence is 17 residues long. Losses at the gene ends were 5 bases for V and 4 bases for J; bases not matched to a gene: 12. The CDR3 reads CASSPWGTGSSNQPQHF. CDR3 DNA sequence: TGTGCCAGCAGTCCGTGGGGGACAGGGAGTAGTAATCAGCCCCAGCATTTT.

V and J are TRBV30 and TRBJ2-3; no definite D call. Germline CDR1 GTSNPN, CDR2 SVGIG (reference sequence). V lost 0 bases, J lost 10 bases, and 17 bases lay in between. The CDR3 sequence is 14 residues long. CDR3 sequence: CAWSVQRPHGPQYF. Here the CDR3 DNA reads TGTGCCTGGAGTGTACAAAGACCCCATGGACCGCAGTATTTT.

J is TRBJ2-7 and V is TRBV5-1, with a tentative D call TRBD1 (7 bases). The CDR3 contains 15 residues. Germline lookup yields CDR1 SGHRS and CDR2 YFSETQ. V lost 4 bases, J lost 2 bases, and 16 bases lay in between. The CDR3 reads CASSREAGGPYEQYF. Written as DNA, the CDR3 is TGCGCCAGCAGCAGGGAGGCAGGGGGGCCCTACGAGCAGTACTTC. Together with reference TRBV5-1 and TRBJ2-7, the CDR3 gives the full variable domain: KAGVTQTPRYLIKTRGQQVTLSCSPISGHRSVSWYQQTPGQGLQFLFEYFSETQRNKGNFPGRFSGRQFSNSRSEMNVSTLELGDSALYLCASSREAGGPYEQYFGPGTRLTVT.

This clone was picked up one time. This CDR3 reads CASSLRATGGATTNTIYF. The CDR3 DNA is TGTGCCAGCAGCTTACGTGCAACAGGGGGCGCGACAACGAACACCATATATTTT. This rearrangement joins TRBV7-8 to TRBJ1-3, with TRBD1 matching 9 bases. The CDR3 length is 18 residues. V was clipped by 2 bases and J by 7 bases; unmatched bases: 15. Per the germline V gene, CDR1 is SGHVS and CDR2 is FQNEAQ.